This TCR beta chain is drawn from a study of response to subunit inactivated influenza vaccine. This clonotype was counted at least ten times. TCRdb used MiXCR to reprocess the RT-PCR reads, holding one entry per CDR3 protein. The sample lists more than 700,000 distinct CDR3 sequences, approximately 22% occurring once. Germline V gene sequence: CDR1 SGHRS, CDR2 YFSETQ. V was clipped by 1 base and J by 4 bases, with 24 bases between them. CDR3 size: 18 residues. This material consisted of PBMCs from blood, taken about 5 days after vaccination. The chain is built from TRBV5-1 and TRBJ2-7, with D perhaps matching TRBD1 (6 bases). The receptor comes from a man aged 50-59 years who received an inactivated influenza vaccine. The CDR3 loop reads CASSLSPSYRAVAYEQYF. The CDR3 DNA sequence: TGCGCCAGCAGCTTGTCTCCATCGTACAGGGCGGTCGCGTACGAGCAGTACTTC.